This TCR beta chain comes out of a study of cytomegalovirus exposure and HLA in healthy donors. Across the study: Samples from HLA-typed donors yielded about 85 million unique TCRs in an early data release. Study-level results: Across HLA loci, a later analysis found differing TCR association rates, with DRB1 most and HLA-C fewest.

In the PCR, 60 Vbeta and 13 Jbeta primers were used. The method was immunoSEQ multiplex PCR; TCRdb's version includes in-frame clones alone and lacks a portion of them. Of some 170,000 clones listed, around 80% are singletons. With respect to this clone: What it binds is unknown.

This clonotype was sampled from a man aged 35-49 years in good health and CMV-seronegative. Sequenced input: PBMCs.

The CDR3 sequence is CASSIAGGRNEQFF. CDR3 bases: TGCGCCAGCAGCATAGCGGGAGGACGCAATGAGCAGTTCTTC. This sequence joins TRBV5-1 and TRBJ2-1; TRBD2 matches at 10 bases. Looked up from germline, CDR1 is SGHRS and CDR2 is YFSETQ. The CDR3 extends over 14 amino acids. V was pared by 4 bases and J by 6 bases, with 4 bases of the junction left unmatched.